These 26 T cell receptor beta chains were sequenced from one sample in a study of T cell responses to AZD1222 COVID-19 vaccine. Clones were sequenced by immunoSEQ multiplex PCR, and TCRdb holds only the in-frame ones, with some missing. The sample consists of roughly 120,000 clones, about 90% of them appearing once. The sequenced sample was peripheral blood, obtained on day 0 of AZD1222 vaccination. The receptors originated from an adult in good health.

The chain couples TRBV19 to TRBJ1-2, with a tentative D call TRBD1 (6 bases). CDR1 LNHDA and CDR2 SQIVND come from the germline V gene (reference sequence). The V end lost 7 bases, the J end lost 4 bases, and 22 bases lay between the germline ends. The CDR3 totals 16 residues. DNA of the CDR3: TGTGCCAGTACCAACGCCCGGGGGGGGGCGTCCTATGGCTACACCTTC. Translated, it gives CASTNARGGASYGYTF. The full variable domain, completed using reference TRBV19 and TRBJ1-2, is DGGITQSPKYLFRKEGQNVTLSCEQNLNHDAMYWYRQDPGQGLRLIYYSQIVNDFQKGDIAEGYSVSREKKESFPLTVTSAQKNPTAFYLCASTNARGGASYGYTFGSGTRLTVV.

V and J are TRBV7-9 and TRBJ2-1, with D maybe TRBD1 (7 bases). The germline V and J ends were trimmed by 3 bases and 0 bases, with 9 bases remaining between them. Germline V CDR1 and CDR2: SEHNR, FQNEAQ (reference sequence). CDR3 length: 15 residues. The DNA for the CDR3 is TGTGCCAGCAGCTTGCAGGGGGGCTCCTACAATGAGCAGTTCTTC. This codes for CASSLQGGSYNEQFF.

With respect to this clone: A junction boundary mismatches the germline segment, possibly from a read error. The chain combines TRBV23-1 with TRBJ2-4; TRBD2 might be the D (5 bases). TRBV23-1 is an ORF; its function is uncertain. The CDR3 has 12 residues. CDR3 loop: CASSLEAGPSLF. The CDR3 DNA reads as TGCGCCAGCAGTCTGGAGGCCGGGCCATCACTCTTC.

This clone was observed a single time. This chain joins TRBV30 and TRBJ1-1; possible D gene TRBD1, 5 bases. V gave up 5 bases and J gave up 1 base, with 17 bases separating them. The CDR3 length is 15 residues. CDR1 and CDR2 (germline): GTSNPN, SVGIG (reference sequence). This chain's CDR3 is CAWHLPRQRNTEAFF. CDR3 nucleotides: TGTGCCTGGCATTTACCTCGACAGAGGAACACTGAAGCTTTCTTT. Full variable domain (missing parts from reference TRBV30 and TRBJ1-1): SQTIHQWPATLVQPVGSPLSLECTVEGTSNPNLYWYRQAAGRGLQLLFYSVGIGQISSEVPQNLSASRPQDRQFILSSKKLLLSDSGFYLCAWHLPRQRNTEAFFGQGTRLTVV.

This clone was detected a few times. V and J are TRBV7-9 and TRBJ1-1; D gene unclear. CDR1 is SEHNR and CDR2 is FQNEAQ in the germline V gene (reference sequence). V was trimmed by 5 bases and J by 0 bases, leaving 10 bases between them. The length of the CDR3 is 14 residues. The CDR3 here is CASSPGDVNTEAFF. The CDR3 DNA is TGTGCCAGCAGCCCGGGTGACGTGAACACTGAAGCTTTCTTT. Supplemented by reference TRBV7-9 and TRBJ1-1, the full variable domain reads DTGVSQNPRHKITKRGQNVTFRCDPISEHNRLYWYRQTLGQGPEFLTYFQNEAQLEKSRLLSDRFSAERPKGSFSTLEIQRTEQGDSAMYLCASSPGDVNTEAFFGQGTRLTVV.

V gene TRBV20-1 combines with J gene TRBJ2-7; tentative D call: TRBD2 (7 bases). This CDR3 spans 14 amino acids. CDR1 is DFQATT, CDR2 SNEGSKA, per germline (reference sequence). The ends were cut back, 3 bases at V and 4 bases at J, with 16 bases in the middle. The CDR3 here is CSASGGGAVYEQYF. DNA for the CDR3: TGCAGTGCTAGTGGTGGGGGGGCCGTATACGAGCAGTACTTC.

The gene calls are TRBV2 and TRBJ2-7; 8 positions match TRBD1. Germline V lookup: CDR1 SNHLY, CDR2 FYNNEI. Losses at the gene ends were 8 bases for V and 5 bases for J; bases not matched to a gene: 11. This CDR3 has 14 amino acids. This CDR3 is CASLLQGAMNEQYF. The CDR3, as DNA: TGTGCCAGCCTACTTCAGGGGGCTATGAACGAGCAGTACTTC.

This chain joins TRBV6-5 and TRBJ1-6, with D tentatively TRBD1 (5 bases). V dropped 0 bases and J dropped 9 bases, with 15 bases sitting between them. The CDR3 is 16 residues long. The germline V gene encodes CDR1 MNHEY and CDR2 SVGAGI. CDR3 sequence reads: CASSYSKRGLRSPLHF. CDR3 DNA: TGTGCCAGCAGTTACTCGAAGAGGGGTTTACGTTCACCCCTCCACTTT.

This chain links TRBV2 with TRBJ1-1; D perhaps matches TRBD1 (5 bases). This CDR3 region has 13 residues. Germline-derived CDR1 and CDR2 are SNHLY and FYNNEI. Deletions cut 8 bases from V and 2 bases from J, with 12 bases between. In nucleotides, the CDR3 is TGTGCCAGCGTGCAGGGTGGTAACACTGAAGCTTTCTTT. This sequence encodes CASVQGGNTEAFF.

The genes are TRBV7-3 and TRBJ2-1, with 9 bases identical to TRBD1. Germline V gene lookup returns CDR1 SGHTA and CDR2 FQGTGA. This CDR3 is built from 15 residues. The V gene end was trimmed by 4 bases and the J gene end by 4 bases; junction bases not matched to a gene: 5. The CDR3 region is CASSSQGALYNEQFF. The CDR3, as DNA: TGTGCCAGCAGCTCACAGGGGGCGCTTTACAATGAGCAGTTCTTC.

This clone was seen only once. The chain is built from TRBV5-6 and TRBJ2-7, with D maybe TRBD2 (5 bases). CDR3 length equals 14 residues. Germline assignment: CDR1 SGHDT and CDR2 YYEEEE. V was shortened by 1 base and J by 6 bases, with 14 bases between the two germline ends. The CDR3 DNA is TGTGCCAGCAGCTTGTTACTAGGCATCGGCGAGCAGTACTTC. Translation: CASSLLLGIGEQYF.

This chain connects TRBV7-3 to TRBJ2-5, with TRBD2 matching 11 bases. The CDR3 runs 16 residues. J lost 0 bases, V lost 0 bases, and 0 bases had no gene match. The germline gives CDR1 SGHTA, CDR2 FQGTGA. The CDR3 loop reads CASSLTGLADQETQYF. Here the CDR3 DNA reads TGTGCCAGCAGCTTAACGGGACTAGCGGACCAAGAGACCCAGTACTTC.

This chain connects TRBV9 to TRBJ2-2; tentative D call: TRBD2 (6 bases). The ends were cut back, 0 bases at V and 7 bases at J, with 10 bases in the middle. CDR3 size: 14 residues. The V gene's germline CDR1 is SGDLS and CDR2 YYNGEE. The CDR3 reads CASSVEGRYGELFF. The CDR3 bases are TGTGCCAGCAGCGTAGAAGGGAGGTACGGGGAGCTGTTTTTT.

The genes are TRBV28 and TRBJ2-3; tentatively, D is TRBD1 or TRBD2 (7 bases each). V lost 1 base and J 1 base, leaving 24 bases between the germline ends. This CDR3 comprises 20 residues. Germline V lookup: CDR1 MDHEN, CDR2 SYDVKM. The chain's CDR3 is CASSLFGRVGRGPGTDTQYF. The CDR3 coding sequence is TGTGCCAGCAGTTTATTTGGTCGGGTGGGGAGGGGGCCCGGCACAGATACGCAGTATTTT.

The chain links TRBV4-2 to TRBJ2-4; the D gene is possibly TRBD2 (5 bases). The CDR3 is made up of 19 amino acids. CDR1 and CDR2 from the germline V gene are LGHNA and YNFKEQ. The ends were cut back, 1 base at V and 0 bases at J, with 19 bases in the middle. CDR3: CASSQGASINRLAKNIQYF. DNA of the CDR3: TGTGCCAGCAGCCAAGGGGCTAGCATCAACCGACTAGCCAAAAACATTCAGTACTTC.

This chain joins TRBV4-1 and TRBJ2-3; maybe TRBD2 (6 bases). The germline CDR1 and CDR2 sequences are MGHRA and YSYEKL. The CDR3 length is 17 residues. The ends were cut back, 2 bases at V and 2 bases at J, with 17 bases in the middle. CDR3 protein: CASSQTGLATATDTQYF. The DNA of the CDR3 is TGCGCCAGCAGCCAAACCGGGCTAGCGACGGCCACAGATACGCAGTATTTT.

The chain carries TRBV18 and TRBJ2-7; tentatively, D is TRBD2 (6 bases). Deletions cut 6 bases from V and 6 bases from J, with 24 bases between. This CDR3 is 16 amino acids long. Germline loops: CDR1 KGHSH, CDR2 LQKENI. The chain's CDR3 is CASSQTRITASGEQYF. The DNA for the CDR3 is TGTGCCAGCTCGCAGACTAGGATAACCGCCTCGGGCGAGCAGTACTTC.

The chain joins TRBV19 to TRBJ1-3, with D possibly matching TRBD1 (5 bases). CDR3 size: 13 residues. The V gene's germline CDR1 is LNHDA and CDR2 SQIVND (reference sequence). V was trimmed by 6 bases and J by 4 bases, leaving 10 bases between them. The CDR3 coding sequence is TGTGCCAGTAGAGCACGGGGGGGAAACACCATATATTTT. Residues: CASRARGGNTIYF.

The V and J genes are TRBV5-6 and TRBJ1-4; 11 bases are a match to TRBD1. Germline V gene lookup returns CDR1 SGHDT and CDR2 YYEEEE. CDR3 length equals 19 residues. The junction had 18 bases not matched to a gene; V was cut back by 3 bases and J by 8 bases. CDR3 region: CASSSLSGQGVPEDEKLFF. The CDR3 DNA is TGTGCCAGCAGCTCACTGTCGGGACAGGGGGTTCCTGAGGACGAAAAACTGTTTTTT.

This clone was detected once. V gene TRBV28 combines with J gene TRBJ1-5; D unclear. From germline, CDR1 is MDHEN and CDR2 SYDVKM. The ends were cut back, 5 bases at V and 7 bases at J, with 12 bases in the middle. The CDR3 extends over 13 amino acids. The CDR3 DNA reads TGTGCCAGCAGTCCACGGGCAAGACAGCCCCAGCATTTT. Amino acid sequence: CASSPRARQPQHF.

The chain joins TRBV19 to TRBJ2-2, with 8 bases fitting TRBD1. J gave up 6 bases and V 7 bases, and 10 bases lay outside the gene matches. The CDR3 loop spans 15 amino acids. Per the germline V gene, CDR1 is LNHDA and CDR2 is SQIVND (reference sequence). In DNA, the CDR3 is TGTGCCAGTACGACAGGGGAGGCCGGTGCCGGGGAGCTGTTTTTT. The encoded protein is CASTTGEAGAGELFF.

The chain employs TRBV6-5 and TRBJ1-4; the match to TRBD1 covers 7 bases. V trimming: 6 bases; J trimming: 4 bases; junction bases outside the gene matches: 8. Germline CDR1 reads MNHEY; CDR2 reads SVGAGI. The CDR3 is made up of 15 amino acids. The CDR3 is CASSDRDSINEKLFF. The DNA of the CDR3 is TGTGCCAGCAGCGATCGGGACAGTATTAATGAAAAACTGTTTTTT.

This chain links TRBV2 with TRBJ1-6; the D gene is possibly TRBD1 (5 bases). This CDR3 is built from 14 residues. Germline V gene data show CDR1 as SNHLY and CDR2 as FYNNEI. V was trimmed by 8 bases and J by 7 bases, leaving 15 bases between them. The CDR3 loop reads CASGSGLANSPLHF. CDR3 bases: TGTGCCAGCGGGTCGGGGCTCGCCAATTCACCCCTCCACTTT.

The rearrangement links TRBV28 to TRBJ2-7; 13 bases agree with TRBD2. The germline CDR1 and CDR2 sequences are MDHEN and SYDVKM. J lost 4 bases, V lost 2 bases, and 5 bases had no gene match. This CDR3 contains 16 residues. CDR3 loop: CASSLGGTSGKYEQYF. The CDR3 DNA follows: TGTGCCAGCAGTTTAGGAGGGACTAGCGGGAAGTACGAGCAGTACTTC.

J is TRBJ1-3 and V is TRBV7-2; 7 bases are shared with TRBD1. V shed 5 bases and J 3 bases; nucleotides not matched to a gene: 7. CDR1 is SGHTA, CDR2 FQGNSA, per germline. There are 15 residues in the CDR3. The CDR3 nucleotides are TGTGCCAGCAGCCACGGAGGGGGCATTGGAAACACCATATATTTT. Residues: CASSHGGGIGNTIYF.

V and J are TRBV10-3 and TRBJ2-5, with 9 bases fitting TRBD1. Germline trimming cut 3 bases from V and 1 base from J; bases unmatched to any gene: 6. CDR1 and CDR2 from the germline V gene are ENHRY and SYGVKD. This CDR3 has 16 residues. CDR3: CAISEVGQGTQETQYF. CDR3 bases: TGTGCCATCAGTGAAGTTGGACAGGGGACCCAAGAGACCCAGTACTTC.